The 24 T cell receptor beta chains given below trace back to one sample, sequenced in a study of OX40 agonist ivuxolimab in advanced cancers. The repertoire was sequenced with immunoSEQ multiplex PCR; TCRdb's copy has only in-frame clones and lacks some. The sample consists of tens of thousands of clones, roughly 84% of them appearing once. Sequencing was performed on CD4+ or CD8+ T cells sorted from blood, taken in a trial of the OX40 agonist ivuxolimab. These receptors all stem from an adult with an advanced solid tumor such as melanoma, head and neck, liver or kidney cancer.

The CDR3 DNA reads TGCAGCGTTGGTGGAGCGGGGGAGCTGTTTTTT. Its protein is CSVGGAGELFF. The V and J genes are TRBV29-1 and TRBJ2-2; D remains ambiguous. The CDR3 is made up of 11 amino acids. Germline values: CDR1 SQVTM, CDR2 ANQGSEA. Between the trimmed V and J ends, which lost 4 bases and 8 bases, there was a span of 8 bases.

The CDR3 loop is CASSLEAGVSTEAFF. The CDR3 DNA is TGTGCCAGCAGCTTAGAGGCAGGGGTGAGCACTGAAGCTTTCTTT. The chain employs TRBV7-6 and TRBJ1-1; possible D gene TRBD1, 6 bases. The CDR3 loop spans 15 amino acids. V was clipped by 1 base and J by 4 bases, with 13 bases between them. Per the germline V gene, CDR1 is SGHVS and CDR2 is FNYEAQ.

The chain carries TRBV29-1 and TRBJ1-1; D unclear. Germline V lookup: CDR1 SQVTM, CDR2 ANQGSEA. Between the trimmed V and J ends, which lost 1 base and 7 bases, there was a span of 10 bases. The length of the CDR3 is 12 residues. The CDR3 sequence: CSVEATVYEAFF. The DNA for the CDR3 is TGCAGCGTTGAAGCAACAGTTTATGAAGCTTTCTTT.

The gene calls are TRBV6-4 and TRBJ1-5, with D possibly being TRBD1 (6 bases). The CDR3 contains 13 residues. V gave up 6 bases and J gave up 3 bases, with 9 bases separating them. From germline, CDR1 is MRHNA and CDR2 SNTAGT. CDR3 coding DNA: TGTGCCAGCAGCCTGGGGGCCAATCAGCCCCAGCATTTT. Its translation is CASSLGANQPQHF.

The CDR3 DNA sequence: TGCGCCAGCAGCTCCGCCGGAGGGGGCCCAGAGACCCAGTACTTC. This sequence encodes CASSSAGGGPETQYF. The chain joins TRBV5-1 to TRBJ2-5, with D possibly matching TRBD1 (7 bases). This CDR3 comprises 15 residues. Per the germline V gene, CDR1 is SGHRS and CDR2 is YFSETQ. Trimming shortened V by 3 bases and J by 4 bases, and 16 bases separated the two germline ends.

This chain joins TRBV5-1 and TRBJ2-3; TRBD1 agrees at 8 bases. Trimming took 3 bases from V and 4 from J; bases not matched to a gene: 1. Germline values: CDR1 SGHRS, CDR2 YFSETQ. The CDR3 runs to 13 residues. The CDR3 sequence: CASSSQGADTQYF. DNA for the CDR3: TGCGCCAGCAGCTCACAGGGGGCAGATACGCAGTATTTT.

The table lists this clone with a few counts. The gene calls are TRBV7-8 and TRBJ2-4, with TRBD2 as a possible D gene (5 bases). V lost 1 base to trimming and J lost 2 bases, with 21 bases between them. The germline CDR1 and CDR2 sequences are SGHVS and FQNEAQ. CDR3 length equals 19 residues. The DNA for the CDR3 is TGTGCCAGCAGCTTAGGGTTTTTAAGCTCGCGGAGGACCAAAAACATTCAGTACTTC. Translating gives CASSLGFLSSRRTKNIQYF.

This rearrangement joins TRBV5-1 to TRBJ1-1; D is unresolved. Germline CDR1 SGHRS, CDR2 YFSETQ. This CDR3 comprises 15 residues. The V and J ends lost 5 bases and 4 bases respectively, with 18 bases between them. As DNA, the CDR3 is TGCGCCAGCAGACGCGGACCGGCTTCGCGCACTGAAGCTTTCTTT. This codes for CASRRGPASRTEAFF. The full variable domain, with the rest looked up from reference TRBV5-1 and TRBJ1-1, is KAGVTQTPRYLIKTRGQQVTLSCSPISGHRSVSWYQQTPGQGLQFLFEYFSETQRNKGNFPGRFSGRQFSNSRSEMNVSTLELGDSALYLCASRRGPASRTEAFFGQGTRLTVV.

This chain joins TRBV5-6 and TRBJ1-1; D call uncertain. CDR3 length: 15 amino acids. V gave up 0 bases and J gave up 3 bases, with 12 bases separating them. CDR1 and CDR2 (germline): SGHDT, YYEEEE. CDR3 sequence: CASSLAKEGYTEAFF. As DNA, the CDR3 is TGTGCCAGCAGCTTGGCCAAAGAGGGTTACACTGAAGCTTTCTTT.

This clone was counted between two and nine times. V and J are TRBV30 and TRBJ2-7; D is unresolved. The CDR3 runs 12 residues. CDR1 and CDR2 (germline): GTSNPN, SVGIG (reference sequence). Trimming removed 0 bases at V and 4 bases at J, with 7 bases between. CDR3 coding DNA: TGTGCCTGGAGTGTCTTGGGATACGAGCAGTACTTC. This encodes CAWSVLGYEQYF.

This sequence joins TRBV11-2 and TRBJ2-7, with 7 bases fitting TRBD2. Germline V gene lookup returns CDR1 SGHAT and CDR2 FQNNGV. CDR3 length: 14 amino acids. Unmatched junction bases numbered 6, after V lost 4 bases and J lost 3 bases. This CDR3 is CASSWGEGGYEQYF. The CDR3 nucleotides are TGTGCCAGCAGCTGGGGGGAGGGTGGCTACGAGCAGTACTTC.

V is TRBV5-4 and J is TRBJ1-6, with a tentative D call TRBD1 (5 bases). Trimming cost V 9 bases and J 7 bases, with 17 bases left between them. CDR1 SGHNT and CDR2 YYREEE come from the germline V gene (reference sequence). This CDR3 comprises 14 residues. In DNA form, the CDR3 reads TGTGCCACCAAAGACCCTGAGGGGAATTCACCCCTCCACTTT. Protein: CATKDPEGNSPLHF.

The gene calls are TRBV10-3 and TRBJ1-1; TRBD1 matches at 7 bases. CDR3 length: 18 residues. J lost 0 bases, V lost 0 bases, and 10 bases had no gene match. Germline V CDR1 and CDR2: ENHRY, SYGVKD. The CDR3, as DNA: TGTGCCATCAGTGAGTCACCGACAGGGTTTGGGATGAACACTGAAGCTTTCTTT. This translates into CAISESPTGFGMNTEAFF.

This clone was observed many times. V is TRBV19 and J is TRBJ2-7; a weak D match, TRBD1 (5 bases). CDR1 and CDR2 from the germline V gene are LNHDA and SQIVND (reference sequence). The V end lost 5 bases, the J end lost 3 bases, and 17 bases lay between the germline ends. The CDR3 is 15 residues long. CDR3 DNA sequence: TGTGCCAGTAGTGCAGGGATTGGCGGATACTACGAGCAGTACTTC. Translating it yields CASSAGIGGYYEQYF.

The rearrangement joins TRBV28 to TRBJ2-1; D is ambiguous. The CDR3 sequence is 11 residues long. V was cut by 8 bases and J by 5 bases, with 7 bases left in between. Germline V gives CDR1 MDHEN, CDR2 SYDVKM. The CDR3 loop is CASSGHNEQFF. In DNA form, the CDR3 reads TGTGCCAGCTCAGGTCACAATGAGCAGTTCTTC. The variable domain in full, completed from reference TRBV28 and TRBJ2-1, reads DVKVTQSSRYLVKRTGEKVFLECVQDMDHENMFWYRQDPGLGLRLIYFSYDVKMKEKGDIPEGYSVSREKKERFSLILESASTNQTSMYLCASSGHNEQFFGPGTRLTVL.

This chain connects TRBV27 to TRBJ1-2, with D perhaps TRBD1 (6 bases). Germline V CDR1 and CDR2: MNHEY, SMNVEV (reference sequence). The V gene lost 5 bases and the J gene lost 6 bases, with 19 bases spanning the gap. This CDR3 contains 15 residues. The CDR3 nucleotides read TGTGCCAGCAGTCCAGTCCTCCGGGGGCTTCATGGCTACACCTTC. Its translation is CASSPVLRGLHGYTF.

The CDR3: CASSGGLFTDTQYF. Here the CDR3 DNA reads TGTGCCAGCAGTGGAGGACTATTCACAGATACGCAGTATTTT. The chain combines TRBV6-1 with TRBJ2-3; TRBD2 is a possible D gene (6 bases). Trimming left V 4 bases short and J 2 bases short, with 10 bases between. CDR1 is MNHNS and CDR2 is SASEGT in the germline V gene. The CDR3 has 14 residues.

This clone came up a few times. The chain couples TRBV7-2 to TRBJ2-7; 14 positions agree with TRBD2. Unmatched junction bases numbered 10, after V lost 5 bases and J lost 1 base. The CDR3 has 18 residues. In germline, CDR1 is SGHTA, CDR2 FQGNSA. In DNA, the CDR3 is TGTGCCAGCAGCCCAGGGACTAGCGGGAGAATATGGTCCTACGAGCAGTACTTC. It yields the protein CASSPGTSGRIWSYEQYF.

Remarks on this clone: The DNA is omitted, as the CDR3 cannot be located on it reliably, and the CDR3 follows TCRdb's listing. The rearrangement joins TRBV29-1 to TRBJ2-1; the table names TRBD2, a call not compared with the DNA. The germline V gene encodes CDR1 SQVTM and CDR2 ANQGSEA. The CDR3 is 12 amino acids in total, end residues counted. This chain's CDR3 is CSASDFGNEQFF.

This rearrangement joins TRBV12-1 to TRBJ2-1; no DNA check was done on the table's D call, TRBD2. TRBV12-1 is labeled a pseudogene. The CDR3 is 19 residues long. DNA for the CDR3: TGTGCCAGCACCGTTCTGGCTAGCGGGAGCCAGAGCTCCTACAATGAGCAGTTCTTC. Its protein is CASTVLASGSQSSYNEQFF.

This chain links TRBV29-1 with TRBJ2-5; D is perhaps TRBD2 (5 bases). V lost 4 bases and J 4 bases, leaving 10 bases between the germline ends. The germline CDR1 and CDR2 sequences are SQVTM and ANQGSEA. The CDR3 contains 12 residues. CDR3 sequence reads: CSVGVEGETQYF. The CDR3 nucleotides are TGCAGCGTTGGGGTAGAGGGAGAGACCCAGTACTTC.

The chain is built from TRBV5-1 and TRBJ2-2; 8 bases agree with TRBD2. The CDR3 sequence is 14 residues long. Germline V lookup: CDR1 SGHRS, CDR2 YFSETQ. The ends lost 6 bases at V and 4 bases at J; junction bases unmatched: 5. The DNA of the CDR3 is TGCGCCAGCAATGAGCGGGGGAGCACCGGGGAGCTGTTTTTT. This encodes CASNERGSTGELFF.

Only a few counts were recorded for this clone. The gene calls are TRBV30 and TRBJ2-5; D is unclear. Germline loops: CDR1 GTSNPN, CDR2 SVGIG (reference sequence). The ends were cut back, 2 bases at V and 6 bases at J, with 13 bases in the middle. There are 13 residues in the CDR3. CDR3 DNA: TGTGCCTGGAGTCCCGGGCATGCTAAGACCCAGTACTTC. It translates to CAWSPGHAKTQYF.

The chain carries TRBV7-9 and TRBJ2-5, with D possibly TRBD1 on 6 matching bases. V lost 6 bases and J 4 bases, leaving 12 bases between the germline ends. CDR1 is SEHNR, CDR2 FQNEAQ, per germline (reference sequence). This CDR3 comprises 13 residues. Here the CDR3 DNA reads TGTGCCAGCAGTCTAACAGGGCCAGAGACCCAGTACTTC. Its translation: CASSLTGPETQYF.